The 22 T cell receptor beta chains reported below all come from one sample, sequenced in a study of a mutant IDH1 vaccine in newly diagnosed glioma. The time point is: week 23, last vaccination. One vaccine dose held 300 ug of mutant IDH1 20-mer peptide and came with topical imiquimod. For these receptors, no antigen is known. Only in-frame clones appear in the TCRdb table, and some are missing; sequencing was by immunoSEQ multiplex PCR. This sample carries 75,000 to 80,000 clones, more than 80% of them seen once, and the ten largest clones take 0.77%. The sequences come from PBMCs, collected from a glioma patient whose treatment included an IDH1 peptide vaccine. The receptors shown here come from a woman between 45 and 65 years old with glioma.

The rearrangement joins TRBV6-6 to TRBJ2-5; D is ambiguous. The DNA end is more similar to TRBJ2-7, so the J call may be wrong. Germline V lookup: CDR1 MNHNY, CDR2 SVGAGI (reference sequence). CDR3 size: 13 residues. For the CDR3, the DNA is TGTGCCAGCAGTTACTCTGGCAGACACGAGCAGTACTTC. It is translated as CASSYSGRHEQYF.

This chain uses TRBV7-9 with TRBJ1-1, with D possibly matching TRBD1 (5 bases). Trimming removed 6 bases at V and 3 bases at J, with 20 bases between. CDR1 is SEHNR, CDR2 FQNEAQ, per germline (reference sequence). This CDR3 contains 16 residues. The CDR3 DNA reads as TGTGCCAGCAGAATCCGGGACGGCCTTAGGGACACTGAAGCTTTCTTT. It specifies CASRIRDGLRDTEAFF.

This clone was counted a single time. The V call is TRBV18, the J call TRBJ2-7, with TRBD1 identical over 9 bases. Germline CDR1 reads KGHSH; CDR2 reads LQKENI. This CDR3 is 15 amino acids long. V dropped 4 bases and J dropped 9; count of bases not matched to a gene: 13. The CDR3 coding sequence is TGTGCCAGCTCACGGGACAGGGTTCCCCCCACTGTGCAGTACTTC. Translating it yields CASSRDRVPPTVQYF.

This chain links TRBV7-9 with TRBJ1-1; 10 bases fit TRBD1. Per germline, CDR1 SEHNR and CDR2 FQNEAQ (reference sequence). The CDR3 is made up of 13 amino acids. The V and J ends lost 5 bases and 3 bases, in that order; junction bases with no gene match: 0. CDR3 sequence: CASSGQGDTEAFF. CDR3 sequence (DNA): TGTGCCAGCAGCGGACAGGGGGACACTGAAGCTTTCTTT.

CDR3 residues: CASSFGQDGEKLFF. CDR3 sequence (DNA): TGCGCCAGCAGCTTCGGACAGGACGGGGAAAAACTGTTTTTT. The gene calls are TRBV5-1 and TRBJ1-4; 7 bases map to TRBD1. The CDR3 has 14 residues. V lost 2 bases and J lost 8; bases outside the gene matches: 6. Germline CDR1 reads SGHRS; CDR2 reads YFSETQ.

The rearrangement joins TRBV11-2 to TRBJ2-7; tentative D call: TRBD1 (6 bases). Germline values: CDR1 SGHAT, CDR2 FQNNGV. The CDR3 is made up of 15 amino acids. Trimming took 3 bases from V and 4 from J, leaving 16 bases between them. In DNA form, the CDR3 reads TGTGCCAGCAGCTTTACAGGGCAGGGCAGGTACGAGCAGTACTTC. This gives the protein CASSFTGQGRYEQYF. Full variable domain (remainder filled in from reference TRBV11-2 and TRBJ2-7): EAGVAQSPRYKIIEKRQSVAFWCNPISGHATLYWYQQILGQGPKLLIQFQNNGVVDDSQLPKDRFSAERLKGVDSTLKIQPAKLEDSAVYLCASSFTGQGRYEQYFGPGTRLTVT.

V gene TRBV6-6 combines with J gene TRBJ1-4; D is undetermined. CDR3 size: 16 residues. CDR1 MNHNY and CDR2 SVGAGI come from the germline V gene (reference sequence). V gave up 7 bases and J gave up 4 bases, with 19 bases separating them. CDR3 nucleotide sequence: TGTGCCAGCACTTATTTTGGTGGCCGGGTTAATGAAAAACTGTTTTTT. It specifies CASTYFGGRVNEKLFF.

J is TRBJ2-7 and V is TRBV21-1. TRBV21-1 is flagged as a pseudogene. This CDR3 region has 15 residues. The CDR3, as DNA: TGTGCCAGCAGCAAAGCGCACCCCCCGGGCCACGAGCAGTACTTC. Its translation is CASSKAHPPGHEQYF.

This clone occurred a few times. The rearrangement links TRBV27 to TRBJ2-4; D uncertain. Germline CDR1 reads MNHEY; CDR2 reads SMNVEV (reference sequence). Between the trimmed V and J ends, which lost 6 bases and 9 bases, there was a span of 6 bases. The CDR3 is made up of 10 amino acids. In DNA, the CDR3 is TGTGCCAGCAGCTACTCCATTCAGTACTTC. Protein sequence: CASSYSIQYF.

The chain uses TRBV21-1 and TRBJ2-7. TRBV21-1 constitutes a pseudogene. The CDR3 is made up of 14 amino acids. CDR3 in DNA: TGTGCCAGCAGCAATCAGGGGGGGCCCTGGGAGCAGTACTTC. Translation gives CASSNQGGPWEQYF.

The rearrangement uses TRBV29-1 and TRBJ2-2; tentatively, D is TRBD1 (5 bases). This CDR3 comprises 15 residues. Germline V CDR1 and CDR2: SQVTM, ANQGSEA. Trimming removed 3 bases from V and 1 base from J, with 12 bases in between. The CDR3 loop is CSVDLSGQNTGELFF. Written as DNA, the CDR3 is TGCAGCGTTGACCTCTCAGGGCAGAACACCGGGGAGCTGTTTTTT.

This chain links TRBV7-9 with TRBJ2-7; TRBD2 aligns across 14 bases. This CDR3 spans 17 amino acids. Germline values: CDR1 SEHNR, CDR2 FQNEAQ (reference sequence). The V and J ends lost 5 bases and 0 bases, in that order; junction bases with no gene match: 6. CDR3 region: CASSRGLAGAVSYEQYF. As DNA, the CDR3 is TGTGCCAGCAGCCGGGGACTAGCGGGGGCCGTCTCCTACGAGCAGTACTTC.

The rearrangement links TRBV10-1 to TRBJ2-7; possibly TRBD2 for D (5 bases). The CDR3 spans 15 residues. V lost 4 bases and J 3 bases, leaving 16 bases between the germline ends. Germline CDR1 WNHNN, CDR2 SYGVQD (reference sequence). DNA for the CDR3: TGCGCCAGCAGTGTGAGAGACGGAGGCAGCTACGAGCAGTACTTC. Translated: CASSVRDGGSYEQYF.

The chain couples TRBV5-1 to TRBJ1-1; a possible D gene is TRBD1 (5 bases). The CDR3 loop spans 14 amino acids. Between the trimmed V and J ends, which lost 7 bases and 3 bases, there was a span of 16 bases. CDR1 SGHRS and CDR2 YFSETQ come from the germline V gene. The CDR3 region is CASFREGRDTEAFF. DNA of the CDR3: TGCGCCAGCTTCAGGGAAGGACGGGACACTGAAGCTTTCTTT.

This CDR3 reads CASSLQVSNTEAFF. The CDR3 nucleotides read TGCGCCAGCAGCCTACAGGTTTCAAACACTGAAGCTTTCTTT. The rearrangement joins TRBV4-1 to TRBJ1-1, with a tentative D call TRBD1 (5 bases). The V gene lost 4 bases and the J gene lost 2 bases, with 11 bases spanning the gap. Germline V CDR1 and CDR2: MGHRA, YSYEKL. The CDR3 runs 14 residues.

The V call is TRBV29-1, the J call TRBJ2-5, with D perhaps matching TRBD1 or TRBD2 (5 bases each). The CDR3 length is 12 residues. The V gene's germline CDR1 is SQVTM and CDR2 ANQGSEA. V was cut by 7 bases and J by 3 bases, with 12 bases left in between. CDR3 loop: CSATGTEETQYF. As DNA, the CDR3 is TGCAGCGCCACCGGGACCGAAGAGACCCAGTACTTC. Drawing the rest from reference TRBV29-1 and TRBJ2-5, the complete variable domain is SAVISQKPSRDICQRGTSLTIQCQVDSQVTMMFWYRQQPGQSLTLIATANQGSEATYESGFVIDKFPISRPNLTFSTLTVSNMSPEDSSIYLCSATGTEETQYFGPGTRLLVL.

The chain combines TRBV9 with TRBJ1-1; TRBD1 agrees at 7 bases. The CDR3 runs 16 residues. The V segment lost 1 base and the J segment 1 base; nucleotides outside the gene matches: 7. Germline values: CDR1 SGDLS, CDR2 YYNGEE. In DNA form, the CDR3 reads TGTGCCAGCAGCGTATATGACAGGGACCCGAACACTGAAGCTTTCTTT. Protein sequence: CASSVYDRDPNTEAFF.

This chain joins TRBV28 and TRBJ2-7; D call uncertain. Trimming cost V 3 bases and J 2 bases, with 8 bases left between them. This CDR3 is 13 amino acids long. Germline CDR1 is MDHEN and CDR2 is SYDVKM. DNA of the CDR3: TGTGCCAGCAGTTTTCGAGTTACCTACGAGCAGTACTTC. Protein product: CASSFRVTYEQYF.

The rearrangement joins TRBV15 to TRBJ2-7; D not resolved. This CDR3 is built from 12 residues. Trimming left V 1 base short and J 7 bases short, with 8 bases between. The V gene's germline CDR1 is LNHNV and CDR2 YYDKDF (reference sequence). CDR3 bases: TGTGCCACCAGCAGAGTTGGGGATGAGCAGTACTTC. It codes for CATSRVGDEQYF.

The chain couples TRBV9 to TRBJ2-1, with D possibly being TRBD2 (6 bases). The V gene lost 0 bases and the J gene lost 5 bases, with 18 bases spanning the gap. Germline lookup yields CDR1 SGDLS and CDR2 YYNGEE. The CDR3 is made up of 17 amino acids. CDR3 sequence: CASSVAHTSRPNNEQFF. The CDR3 DNA follows: TGTGCCAGCAGCGTAGCCCACACTAGCAGACCTAACAATGAGCAGTTCTTC.

V and J are TRBV19 and TRBJ2-2, with TRBD2 matching over 10 bases. V shed 7 bases, J shed 2 bases, and the junction held 4 bases outside the gene matches. The CDR3 has 15 amino acids. CDR1 is LNHDA, CDR2 SQIVND, per germline (reference sequence). CDR3 in DNA: TGTGCCAGTACCCCACTAGCGGGAAACACCGGGGAGCTGTTTTTT. Protein sequence: CASTPLAGNTGELFF.

Details on this clone: The junction differs from germline at one of its ends, possibly a read error. The V call is TRBV7-7, the J call TRBJ2-5; 10 bases agree with TRBD1. Germline V CDR1 and CDR2: SSHAT, FNYEAQ (reference sequence). This CDR3 has 15 residues. CDR3 bases: TGTGCTAGCAGCCCCTGGACAGGGGGACAAGAGACCCAGTACTTC. This gives the protein CASSPWTGGQETQYF.